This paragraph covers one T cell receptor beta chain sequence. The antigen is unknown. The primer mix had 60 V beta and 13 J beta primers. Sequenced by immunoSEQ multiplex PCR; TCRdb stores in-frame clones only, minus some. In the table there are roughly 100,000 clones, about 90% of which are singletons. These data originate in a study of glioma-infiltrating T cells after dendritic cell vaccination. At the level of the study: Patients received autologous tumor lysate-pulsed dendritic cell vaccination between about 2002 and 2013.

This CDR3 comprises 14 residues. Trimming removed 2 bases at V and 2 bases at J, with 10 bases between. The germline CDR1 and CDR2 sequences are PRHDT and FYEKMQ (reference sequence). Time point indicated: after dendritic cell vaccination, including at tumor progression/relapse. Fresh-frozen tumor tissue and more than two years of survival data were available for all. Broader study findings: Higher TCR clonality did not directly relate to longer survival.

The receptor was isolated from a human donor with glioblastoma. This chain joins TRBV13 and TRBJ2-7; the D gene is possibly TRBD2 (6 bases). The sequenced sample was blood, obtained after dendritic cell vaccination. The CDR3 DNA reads TGTGCCAGCAGCTTATACGGGGAGGCCTACGAGCAGTACTTC. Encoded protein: CASSLYGEAYEQYF.